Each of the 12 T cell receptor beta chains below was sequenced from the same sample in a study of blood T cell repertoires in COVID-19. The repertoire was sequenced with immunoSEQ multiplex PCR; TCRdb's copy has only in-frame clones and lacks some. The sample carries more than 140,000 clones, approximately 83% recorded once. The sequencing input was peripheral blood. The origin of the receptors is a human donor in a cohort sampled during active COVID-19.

For the CDR3, the DNA is TGTGCCAGCAGCGACCCTAGCGGTTTCTTGGGCACAGATACGCAGTATTTT. Its protein is CASSDPSGFLGTDTQYF. The rearrangement links TRBV11-3 to TRBJ2-3; TRBD2 matches 7 bases. The CDR3 is 17 residues long. Losses at the gene ends were 5 bases for V and 1 base for J; bases not matched to a gene: 12. Germline V gene sequence: CDR1 SGHNT, CDR2 YENEEA.

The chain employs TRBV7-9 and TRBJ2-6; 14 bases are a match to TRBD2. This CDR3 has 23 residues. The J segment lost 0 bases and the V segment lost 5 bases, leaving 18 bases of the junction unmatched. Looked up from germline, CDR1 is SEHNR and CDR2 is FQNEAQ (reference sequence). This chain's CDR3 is CASSTLGGGAGTSGSSGANVLTF. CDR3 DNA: TGTGCCAGCAGCACCCTCGGGGGGGGAGCCGGGACTAGCGGGAGCTCTGGGGCCAACGTCCTGACTTTC.

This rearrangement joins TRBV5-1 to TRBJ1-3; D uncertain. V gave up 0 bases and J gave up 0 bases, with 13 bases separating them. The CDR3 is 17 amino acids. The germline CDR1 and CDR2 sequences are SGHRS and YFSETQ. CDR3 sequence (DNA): TGCGCCAGCAGCTTGGTCTCCGGGATAAGCTCTGGAAACACCATATATTTT. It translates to CASSLVSGISSGNTIYF.

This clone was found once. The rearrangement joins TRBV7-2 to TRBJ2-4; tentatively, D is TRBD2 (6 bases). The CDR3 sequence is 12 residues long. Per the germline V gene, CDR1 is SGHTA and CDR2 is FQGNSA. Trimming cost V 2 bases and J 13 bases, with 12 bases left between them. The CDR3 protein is CASSLRGGTQYF. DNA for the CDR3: TGTGCCAGCAGCTTAAGGGGCGGGACGCAGTACTTC. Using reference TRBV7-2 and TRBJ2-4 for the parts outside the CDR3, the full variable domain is GAGVSQSPSNKVTEKGKDVELRCDPISGHTALYWYRQSLGQGLEFLIYFQGNSAPDKSGLPSDRFSAERTGGSVSTLTIQRTQQEDSAVYLCASSLRGGTQYFGAGTRLSVL.

The CDR3 is CASSPAGGSYNEQFF. CDR3 nucleotide sequence: TGTGCCAGCTCACCAGCGGGAGGGTCTTACAATGAGCAGTTCTTC. The chain carries TRBV18 and TRBJ2-1; 9 nucleotides line up with TRBD2. The ends lost 2 bases at V and 4 bases at J; junction bases unmatched: 3. The CDR3 extends over 15 amino acids. CDR1 and CDR2 (germline): KGHSH, LQKENI. The full variable domain, in which reference TRBV18 and TRBJ2-1 provide the parts outside the CDR3, is NAGVMQNPRHLVRRRGQEARLRCSPMKGHSHVYWYRQLPEEGLKFMVYLQKENIIDESGMPKERFSAEFPKEGPSILRIQQVVRGDSAAYFCASSPAGGSYNEQFFGPGTRLTVL.

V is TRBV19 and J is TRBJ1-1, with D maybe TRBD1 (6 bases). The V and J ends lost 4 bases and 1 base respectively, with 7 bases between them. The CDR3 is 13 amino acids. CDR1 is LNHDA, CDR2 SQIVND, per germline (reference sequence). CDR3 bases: TGTGCCAGTAGTACGGGACAGAACACTGAAGCTTTCTTT. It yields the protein CASSTGQNTEAFF. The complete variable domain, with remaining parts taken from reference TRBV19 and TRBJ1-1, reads DGGITQSPKYLFRKEGQNVTLSCEQNLNHDAMYWYRQDPGQGLRLIYYSQIVNDFQKGDIAEGYSVSREKKESFPLTVTSAQKNPTAFYLCASSTGQNTEAFFGQGTRLTVV.

Here the CDR3 DNA reads TGTGCCAGTAGTATGTCGGAGACCACAACTAATGAAAAACTGTTTTTT. Translating it yields CASSMSETTTNEKLFF. The chain recombines TRBV19 with TRBJ1-4; no definite D call. Germline V lookup: CDR1 LNHDA, CDR2 SQIVND (reference sequence). Between the trimmed V and J ends, which lost 3 bases and 0 bases, there was a span of 11 bases. CDR3 length: 16 amino acids.

The CDR3 here is CATSKAGVGIQYF. The CDR3 DNA reads as TGTGCCACCAGTAAAGCAGGGGTGGGCATTCAGTACTTC. The gene calls are TRBV24-1 and TRBJ2-4; D perhaps matches TRBD1 (6 bases). The CDR3 covers 13 residues. V was pared by 6 bases and J by 9 bases, with 14 bases between. CDR1 and CDR2 (germline): KGHDR, SFDVKD.

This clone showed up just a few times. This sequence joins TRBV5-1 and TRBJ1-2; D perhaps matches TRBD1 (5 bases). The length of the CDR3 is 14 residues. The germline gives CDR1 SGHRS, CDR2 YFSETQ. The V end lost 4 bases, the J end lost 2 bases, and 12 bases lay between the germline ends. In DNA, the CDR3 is TGCGCCAGCAGCCTGTCGGACACCAACTATGGCTACACCTTC. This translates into CASSLSDTNYGYTF.

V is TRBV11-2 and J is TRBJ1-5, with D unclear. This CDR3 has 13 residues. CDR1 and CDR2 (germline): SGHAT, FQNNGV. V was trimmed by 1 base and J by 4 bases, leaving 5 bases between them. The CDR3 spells CASSLGENQPQHF. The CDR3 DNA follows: TGTGCCAGCAGCTTAGGAGAAAATCAGCCCCAGCATTTT.

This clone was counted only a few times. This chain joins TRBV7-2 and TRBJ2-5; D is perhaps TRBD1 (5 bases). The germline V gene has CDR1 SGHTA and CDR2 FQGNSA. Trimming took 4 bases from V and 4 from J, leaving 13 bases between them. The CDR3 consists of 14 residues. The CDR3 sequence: CASSWQGPRETQYF. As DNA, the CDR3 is TGTGCCAGCAGCTGGCAGGGCCCCAGAGAGACCCAGTACTTC.

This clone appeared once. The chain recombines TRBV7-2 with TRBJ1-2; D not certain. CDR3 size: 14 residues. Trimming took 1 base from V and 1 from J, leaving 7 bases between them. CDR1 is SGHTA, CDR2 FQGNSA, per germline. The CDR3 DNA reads TGTGCCAGCAGCTTAGTTAGAGATAACTATGGCTACACCTTC. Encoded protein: CASSLVRDNYGYTF.